The clone carrying this T cell receptor (beta chain) was seen a few times. Its antigen remains unidentified. This specimen belongs to a study of cytomegalovirus exposure and HLA in healthy donors. Study-wide background: Out of roughly 170 million T cells, an earlier analysis found some 120 million unique TCR beta sequences in total.

The germline V and J ends were trimmed by 2 bases and 5 bases, with 15 bases remaining between them. The germline V gene has CDR1 MNHEY and CDR2 SVGAGI. CDR3 size: 15 residues. The primer mix had 60 Vbeta and 13 Jbeta primers. Using immunoSEQ multiplex PCR, the repertoire was profiled, and TCRdb retains in-frame clones only, with some absent. Counted here are some 200,000 clones, approximately 82% occurring once; the ten biggest clones make up more than 0.45%. Study-wide findings and caveats: Per a later analysis, HLA-associated TCR beta chains showed more clonal expansion than other, equally common TCR beta chains. The classifier, whose performance was assessed in both the original and validation cohorts, reportedly diagnosed cytomegalovirus status with high specificity and sensitivity. In a later analysis, CMV-associated beta chains were mostly HLA-associated, it appeared.

This TCR was recovered from a woman in her 40s in good health and CMV-seronegative. The J gene is TRBJ1-2, the V gene TRBV6-5; weak D call: TRBD1 (6 bases). The specimen was PBMCs. CDR3 loop: CASSYGWGQGYGYTF. The CDR3 DNA sequence: TGTGCCAGCAGTTACGGATGGGGACAAGGATATGGCTACACCTTC.